The 20 T cell receptor beta chains given below trace back to one sample, sequenced in a study of blood T cells in healthy people across ages. A second PCR, run for about 7 to 11 cycles, used a sample-barcoded 5' primer plus a J-beta primer mix. TCRdb re-derived calls from the 5' RACE reads in MiXCR, one entry per CDR3 protein. The sample consists of about 670,000 distinct CDR3 sequences, around 38% of them appearing once. Sequencing was performed on blood. Receptor source: a man older than 75 in good health.

This clonotype has a handful of counts. V gene TRBV12-3 or TRBV12-4 combines with J gene TRBJ1-2; D remains unclear. The length of the CDR3 is 11 residues. V was pared by 11 bases and J by 8 bases, with 15 bases between. Written as DNA, the CDR3 is TGTGCCGTAGGGAAGGGTCTGGGCTACACCTTC. This translates into CAVGKGLGYTF.

This clonotype was seen a single time. The CDR3 region has the DNA TGCAGTGCAAGGGGACTAGCGGCAATCGCGACCCAGTACTTC. Translating it yields CSARGLAAIATQYF. The chain combines TRBV20-1 with TRBJ2-7; 11 bases agree with TRBD2. The end of the DNA aligns better with TRBJ2-5, so the J call may be wrong. Germline loops: CDR1 DFQATT, CDR2 SNEGSKA (reference sequence). CDR3 size: 14 residues.

This clonotype has only a few counts. The V and J genes are TRBV28 and TRBJ1-1; 8 bases fit TRBD1. Germline CDR1 MDHEN, CDR2 SYDVKM. The trim removed 7 bases at V and 5 bases at J, leaving 6 bases unmatched. The length of the CDR3 is 13 residues. CDR3 DNA: TGTGCCAGCACAGGGGGCTGGGGGACTGAAGCTTTCTTT. Amino acids: CASTGGWGTEAFF.

This clonotype came up a few times. The chain has TRBV20-1 and TRBJ1-6; maybe TRBD1 (5 bases). The germline CDR1 and CDR2 sequences are DFQATT and SNEGSKA (reference sequence). The CDR3 loop spans 16 amino acids. The V end lost 2 bases, the J end lost 6 bases, and 17 bases lay between the germline ends. The CDR3 DNA is TGCAGTGCTAGACTCCGGAGGGGAAGGGGTAATTCACCCCTCCACTTT. As protein: CSARLRRGRGNSPLHF.

This clonotype has at least ten counts. The chain employs TRBV15 and TRBJ2-5, with no clear D. This CDR3 contains 12 residues. V was pared by 2 bases and J by 0 bases, with 1 base between. Looked up from germline, CDR1 is LNHNV and CDR2 is YYDKDF (reference sequence). DNA of the CDR3: TGTGCCACCAGCAGACACCAAGAGACCCAGTACTTC. Its protein product is CATSRHQETQYF.

This clonotype was seen a few times. The rearrangement uses TRBV6-1 and TRBJ1-1, with D unresolved. This CDR3 contains 13 residues. V lost 6 bases to trimming and J lost 0 bases, with 8 bases between them. CDR1 is MNHNS and CDR2 is SASEGT in the germline V gene. CDR3 in amino acids: CASRVTVNTEAFF. The CDR3 DNA is TGTGCCAGCAGGGTGACGGTGAACACTGAAGCTTTCTTT.

The gene calls are TRBV27 and TRBJ2-2; D is ambiguous. CDR3 length: 14 amino acids. The V end was cut by 5 bases, the J end by 0 bases, with 7 bases between. Germline V gene sequence: CDR1 MNHEY, CDR2 SMNVEV (reference sequence). CDR3 loop: CASSGYANTGELFF. The CDR3, as DNA: TGTGCCAGCAGTGGCTACGCGAACACCGGGGAGCTGTTTTTT.

This clonotype occurred a few times. One end of the junction does not line up with germline, which may come from a read error. The J gene is TRBJ1-2, the V gene TRBV29-1; tentatively, D is TRBD1 (5 bases). This CDR3 has 14 amino acids. Germline lookup yields CDR1 SQVTM and CDR2 ANQGSEA. The CDR3 sequence: CSVQELTGGKGYTF. The CDR3 coding sequence is TGCAGCGTTCAAGAACTAACAGGCGGTAAGGGCTACACCTTC.

This clonotype was detected only a few times. The rearrangement joins TRBV20-1 to TRBJ2-5; maybe TRBD2 (6 bases). The V end lost 6 bases, the J end lost 5 bases, and 10 bases lay between the germline ends. This CDR3 has 11 residues. Germline CDR1 is DFQATT and CDR2 is SNEGSKA (reference sequence). This CDR3 is CSALGGETQYF. The CDR3 region has the DNA TGCAGTGCCCTTGGAGGGGAGACCCAGTACTTC.

The gene calls are TRBV2 and TRBJ2-5; possible D gene TRBD1, 5 bases. This CDR3 region has 13 residues. CDR1 is SNHLY and CDR2 is FYNNEI in the germline V gene. The germline V and J ends were trimmed by 5 bases and 2 bases, with 9 bases remaining between them. This chain's CDR3 is CASSHDRQETQYF. The CDR3 nucleotides read TGTGCCAGCAGTCACGACAGACAAGAGACCCAGTACTTC.

The chain carries TRBV18 and TRBJ2-5; TRBD2 agrees at 11 bases. The CDR3 has 14 residues. The V gene end was trimmed by 8 bases and the J gene end by 5 bases; junction bases not matched to a gene: 7. Germline assignment: CDR1 KGHSH and CDR2 LQKENI. CDR3: CASASGRPPETQYF. DNA for the CDR3: TGTGCCAGCGCTAGCGGGAGGCCCCCGGAGACCCAGTACTTC.

In regard to this clonotype: Being one base from a much bigger clone, this may be a read error. The CDR3 loop reads CASSPPPAYEQYF. The CDR3 DNA is TGTGCCAGCAGCCCCCCCCCCGCCTACGAGCAGTACTTC. The V call is TRBV9, the J call TRBJ2-4; D uncertain. TRBJ2-7 explains the end of the DNA better; the J call may be wrong. The CDR3 contains 13 residues. Germline CDR1 reads SGDLS; CDR2 reads YYNGEE.

This clonotype was seen many times. The rearrangement joins TRBV25-1 to TRBJ1-4, with no clear D. Per the germline V gene, CDR1 is MGHDK and CDR2 is SYGVNS. CDR3 length: 17 amino acids. Deletions cut 6 bases from V and 0 bases from J, with 17 bases between. The CDR3 loop reads CASSTPIGLATNEKLFF. As DNA, the CDR3 is TGTGCCAGCAGCACCCCGATCGGTCTTGCAACTAATGAAAAACTGTTTTTT. Looking up the rest from reference TRBV25-1 and TRBJ1-4 gives the full variable domain: EADIYQTPRYLVIGTGKKITLECSQTMGHDKMYWYQQDPGMELHLIHYSYGVNSTEKGDLSSESTVSRIRTEHFPLTLESARPSHTSQYLCASSTPIGLATNEKLFFGSGTQLSVL.

This chain connects TRBV4-3 to TRBJ2-1; no clear D. The V and J ends lost 2 bases and 5 bases respectively, with 28 bases between them. CDR3 length: 20 residues. The germline V gene encodes CDR1 LGHNA and CDR2 YSLEER. Here the CDR3 DNA reads TGCGCCAGCAGCCAAAGAAGTCTGTCTAGGTGGGGTAGTAACAACAATGAGCAGTTCTTC. Protein product: CASSQRSLSRWGSNNNEQFF.

This clonotype was counted between two and nine times. The rearrangement uses TRBV5-1 and TRBJ1-1; no firm D call. The CDR3 loop spans 12 amino acids. V lost 4 bases to trimming and J lost 6 bases, with 10 bases between them. Germline values: CDR1 SGHRS, CDR2 YFSETQ. The CDR3 loop is CASSDRHSEAFF. DNA of the CDR3: TGCGCCAGCAGCGATAGACACTCTGAAGCTTTCTTT.

The J gene is TRBJ2-7, the V gene TRBV6-5; D could derive from TRBD1 or TRBD2 (7 bases each). Germline lookup yields CDR1 MNHEY and CDR2 SVGAGI. With 6 bases removed from V and 3 bases from J, the gap between germline ends came to 18 bases. The CDR3 covers 15 residues. The CDR3 sequence is CASSNGGTAIYEQYF. The CDR3 DNA sequence: TGTGCCAGCAGCAACGGGGGGACAGCGATCTACGAGCAGTACTTC.

This clonotype occurred a few times. The rearrangement joins TRBV27 to TRBJ1-4; D is unclear. The germline gives CDR1 MNHEY, CDR2 SMNVEV (reference sequence). This CDR3 comprises 16 residues. Deletions cut 5 bases from V and 8 bases from J, with 21 bases between. Here the CDR3 reads CASSRTTPENREKLFF. The CDR3 DNA reads as TGTGCCAGCAGTCGAACTACGCCGGAAAATCGGGAAAAACTGTTTTTT.

The chain links TRBV20-1 to TRBJ2-7; possibly TRBD1 for D (6 bases). V lost 6 bases, J lost 7 bases, and 16 bases lay in between. The CDR3 extends over 12 amino acids. Germline values: CDR1 DFQATT, CDR2 SNEGSKA (reference sequence). CDR3 region: CSAQDSDNEQYF. CDR3 DNA sequence: TGCAGTGCACAGGACAGCGACAATGAGCAGTACTTC.

The chain is built from TRBV20-1 and TRBJ1-2; D perhaps matches TRBD1 (5 bases). Trimming took 6 bases from V and 8 from J, leaving 22 bases between them. The CDR3 length is 14 residues. Per the germline V gene, CDR1 is DFQATT and CDR2 is SNEGSKA (reference sequence). The CDR3 reads CSAINPQGRYGYTF. DNA of the CDR3: TGCAGTGCCATTAACCCTCAGGGAAGGTACGGCTACACCTTC.

Notes on this clonotype: The junction and the germline gene differ at one end; a read error may be behind it. This chain links TRBV4-3 with TRBJ2-7; TRBD2 matches at 8 bases. This CDR3 region has 15 residues. Per the germline V gene, CDR1 is LGHNA and CDR2 is YSLEER. CDR3 coding DNA: TGCGCCTGCAGCCAAGTGACCGGGACTAGCTACGAGCAGTACTTC. Translated: CACSQVTGTSYEQYF.